The present TCR beta chain was sequenced within a study of blood T cell repertoires in COVID-19. This CDR3 has 13 amino acids. The V gene lost 3 bases and the J gene lost 3 bases, with 9 bases spanning the gap. Germline loops: CDR1 MNHNS, CDR2 SASEGT. In the authors' methods: How many nucleated cells were present was estimated from reference gene primer amplification. Method: immunoSEQ multiplex PCR; TCRdb's copy keeps in-frame clones and lacks some. V, J and clone size are taken as reported in that table, and D and trimming were inferred from the DNA itself. The data contain over 120,000 clones, about 80% of them singletons.

The chain has TRBV6-1 and TRBJ2-7; D not certain. Sequencing was carried out using peripheral blood. The clonotype originates from a woman aged 60-75 years with acute or convalescent COVID-19. This CDR3 reads CASSDSDFYEQYF. Here the CDR3 DNA reads TGTGCCAGCAGTGATTCCGACTTCTACGAGCAGTACTTC.